This TCR beta chain was profiled in a study of blood T cell repertoires in COVID-19. As for the study in general: Donors in the United States, Italy and Spain gave samples during acute or convalescent COVID-19.

Profiling relied on immunoSEQ multiplex PCR, and the TCRdb table lists in-frame clones only, not all of them. The sample lists 150,000 or so clones; roughly 70% were seen once. Trimming took off 6 bases at V and 6 bases at J, with 19 bases between the two ends. This CDR3 comprises 15 residues. Germline V CDR1 and CDR2: SEHNR, FQNEAQ (reference sequence). The sample was peripheral blood. This chain connects TRBV7-9 to TRBJ2-3; tentatively, D is TRBD1 (6 bases). The receptor was derived from a woman aged 80 or over with acute or convalescent COVID-19. The chain's CDR3 is CASRLTGQWPDTQYF. The DNA for the CDR3 is TGTGCCAGCAGGCTTACAGGGCAGTGGCCGGATACGCAGTATTTT.